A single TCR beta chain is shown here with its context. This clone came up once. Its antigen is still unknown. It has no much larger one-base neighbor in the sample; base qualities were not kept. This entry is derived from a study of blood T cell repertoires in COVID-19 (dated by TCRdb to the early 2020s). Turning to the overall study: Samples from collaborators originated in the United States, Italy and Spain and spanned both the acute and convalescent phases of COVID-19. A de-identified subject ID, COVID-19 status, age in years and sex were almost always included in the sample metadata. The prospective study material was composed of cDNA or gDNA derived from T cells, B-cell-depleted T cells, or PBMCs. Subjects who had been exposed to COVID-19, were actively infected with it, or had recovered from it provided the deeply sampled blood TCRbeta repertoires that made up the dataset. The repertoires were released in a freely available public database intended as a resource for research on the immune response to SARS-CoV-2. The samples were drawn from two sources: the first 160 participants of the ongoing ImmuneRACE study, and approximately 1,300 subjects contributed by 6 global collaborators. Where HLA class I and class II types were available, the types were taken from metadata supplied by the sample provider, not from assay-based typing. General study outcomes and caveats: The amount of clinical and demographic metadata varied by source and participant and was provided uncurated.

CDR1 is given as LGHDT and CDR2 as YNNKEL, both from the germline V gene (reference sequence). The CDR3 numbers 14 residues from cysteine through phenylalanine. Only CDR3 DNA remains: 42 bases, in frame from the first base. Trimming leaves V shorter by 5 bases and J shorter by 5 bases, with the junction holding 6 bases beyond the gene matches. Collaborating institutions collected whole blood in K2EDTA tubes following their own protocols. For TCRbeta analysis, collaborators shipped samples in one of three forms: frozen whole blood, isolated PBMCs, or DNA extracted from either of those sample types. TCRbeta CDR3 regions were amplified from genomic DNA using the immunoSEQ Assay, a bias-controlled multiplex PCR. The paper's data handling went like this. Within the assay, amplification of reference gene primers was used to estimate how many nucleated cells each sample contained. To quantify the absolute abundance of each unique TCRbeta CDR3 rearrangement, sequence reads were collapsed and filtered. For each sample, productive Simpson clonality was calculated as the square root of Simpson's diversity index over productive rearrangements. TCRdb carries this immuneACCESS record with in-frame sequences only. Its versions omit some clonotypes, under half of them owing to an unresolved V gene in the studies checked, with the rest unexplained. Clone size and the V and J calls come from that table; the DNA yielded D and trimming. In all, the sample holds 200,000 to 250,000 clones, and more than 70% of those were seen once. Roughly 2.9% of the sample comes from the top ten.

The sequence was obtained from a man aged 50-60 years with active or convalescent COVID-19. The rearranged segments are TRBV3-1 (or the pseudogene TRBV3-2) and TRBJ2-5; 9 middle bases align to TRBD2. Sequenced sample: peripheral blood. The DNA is TGTGCCAGCAGCGATAGCGGGGGCGGTGAGACCCAGTACTTC. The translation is CASSDSGGGETQYF.